This TCR beta chain was obtained from a study of T-cell reconstitution after alpha-beta-depleted transplantation in children. Construction of the TCRbeta library involved unique molecular identifiers. One entry per CDR3 protein, called by TCRdb with MiXCR from the PCR reads. The sample yields hundreds of thousands of distinct CDR3 sequences, around 13% seen once. This clonotype was counted at least ten times. One end of the junction varies from germline; a read error may be responsible. This CDR3 region has 16 residues. Germline CDR1 reads DFQATT; CDR2 reads SNEGSKA (reference sequence). This specimen consisted of PBMCs, obtained before TCRalphabeta/CD19-depleted stem cell transplant. The chain links TRBV20-1 to TRBJ2-7; 8 nucleotides agree with TRBD2. This receptor was identified in a girl aged 2-10 years with congenital amegakaryocytic thrombocytopenia, due to receive a stem cell transplant. This CDR3 is CSARGAQRELSYKQYF. CDR3 DNA: TGCAGTGCTAGGGGGGCGCAGCGGGAGCTTTCCTACAAGCAGTACTTC.